The TCR beta chain described here comes from a study of human T cells and chemical hapten exposure. Specified time point: patch test 2, 6 weeks after DPC sensitization. Treatment given: therapeutic diphenylcyclopropenone sensitization with weekly scalp DPC. The CDR3 is made up of 13 amino acids. Trimming shortened V by 3 bases and J by 4 bases, and 10 bases separated the two germline ends. This clonotype was seen repeatedly, ten times or more. TCRdb independently ran MiXCR on the RACE reads; one entry per CDR3 protein. The table has approximately 120,000 distinct CDR3 sequences, 9.2% seen once. This sequence was found in a woman between 40 and 50 years old with alopecia areata. Some clones in this sample may be carry-over from other donors' samples. The sequencing here drew on whole blood, taken in connection with sensitization to the hapten diphenylcyclopropenone (DPC). The genes are TRBV12-3 or TRBV12-4 and TRBJ2-7, with D tentatively TRBD1 or TRBD2 (5 bases each). The CDR3 bases are TGTGCCAGCAGTTTTCGAGAGGGGTACGAGCAGTACTTC. This sequence encodes CASSFREGYEQYF.